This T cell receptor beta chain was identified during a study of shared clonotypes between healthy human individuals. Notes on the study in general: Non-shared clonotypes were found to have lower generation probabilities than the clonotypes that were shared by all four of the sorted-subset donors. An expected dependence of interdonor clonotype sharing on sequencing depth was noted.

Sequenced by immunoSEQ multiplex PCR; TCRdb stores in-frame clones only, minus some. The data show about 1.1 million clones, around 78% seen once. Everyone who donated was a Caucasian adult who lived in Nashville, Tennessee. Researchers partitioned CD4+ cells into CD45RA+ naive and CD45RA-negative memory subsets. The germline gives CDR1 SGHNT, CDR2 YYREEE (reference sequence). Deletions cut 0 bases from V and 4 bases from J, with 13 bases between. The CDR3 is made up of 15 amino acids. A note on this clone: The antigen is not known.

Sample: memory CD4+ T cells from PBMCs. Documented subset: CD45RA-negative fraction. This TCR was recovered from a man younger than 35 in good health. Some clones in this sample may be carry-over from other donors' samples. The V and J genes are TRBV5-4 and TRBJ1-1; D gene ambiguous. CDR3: CASSLGPDGLTEAFF. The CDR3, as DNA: TGTGCCAGCAGCTTGGGGCCGGACGGGCTCACTGAAGCTTTCTTT.